Listed below are T cell receptor beta chains from one sample, sequenced in a study of CD8 T cells in ankylosing spondylitis. Via MiXCR, TCRdb re-called the 5' RACE reads, giving one row per CDR3 protein. The sample holds 650,000 to 800,000 distinct CDR3 sequences, around 17% seen once. Material for sequencing was blood, either unsorted or a sorted T cell fraction (not recorded which). Receptor source: a male donor with ankylosing spondylitis. The CDR3 runs from the conserved cysteine through the conserved F or W. The D gene is left open where the match is weak. Rows may omit the clone size; those that give it use once, few, many or a size class.

cdr3_nt	cdr3_aa	v_call	clone_size	d_call	j_call
TGTGCCAGCAGTCCACAGGTCCGCTACGAGCAGTACTTC	CASSPQVRYEQYF	TRBV6-1	-	-	TRBJ2-7
TGTGCCAGCAGTTACCTGAGCCCGACACCGGGTATCGATGAGCAGTTCTTC	CASSYLSPTPGIDEQFF	TRBV6-5	-	-	TRBJ2-1
TGCAGCGTTGAGGGGAGGCAGACCTCTGGAAACACCATATATTTT	CSVEGRQTSGNTIYF	TRBV29-1	-	-	TRBJ1-3
TGTGCCAGCAGTTTAAATGGGTTAGGCTCTGGAAACACCATATATTTT	CASSLNGLGSGNTIYF	TRBV12-3/TRBV12-4	few	-	TRBJ1-3
TGTGCCTGGAGTCAGGGGGGGCAGCCCCAGCATTTT	CAWSQGGQPQHF	TRBV30	-	TRBD1	TRBJ1-5
TGTGCCAGCAGAGGGCGTAACCGAGAGACCCAGTACTTC	CASRGRNRETQYF	TRBV27	few	-	TRBJ2-5
TGCGCCAGCGGCTCCGGGGGGAGCACAGATACGCAGTATTTT	CASGSGGSTDTQYF	TRBV5-1	many	TRBD2	TRBJ2-3
TGCGCCAGCAGCTTGGGCACAGGGGCTGGGGCCAACGTCCTGACTTTC	CASSLGTGAGANVLTF	TRBV5-1	-	TRBD1	TRBJ2-6
TGTGCCAGCACCTTCGGGGCTCAGCCCCAGCATTTT	CASTFGAQPQHF	TRBV7-9	-	-	TRBJ1-5
TGTGCCAGCAGCCGAAGGGACAGGGGCCCCGAGCAGTACTTC	CASSRRDRGPEQYF	TRBV5-6	-	TRBD1	TRBJ2-7
TGTGCCAGCAGCCTGACTAGCTCCGAGCAGTACTTC	CASSLTSSEQYF	TRBV28	few	TRBD2	TRBJ2-7
TGTGCCAGCAGTCCCCTAGGGGGGAGCGGGAGCTCAGATACGCAGTATTTT	CASSPLGGSGSSDTQYF	TRBV27	-	TRBD2	TRBJ2-3
TGTGCCAGCAGTTGGTGGACTAGCGGCCCCGAGGGAGGCGAGCAGTACTTC	CASSWWTSGPEGGEQYF	TRBV12-3/TRBV12-4	-	TRBD2	TRBJ2-7
TGTGCCAGCCTCACAGGGGGCCCGTCCAATGAGCAGTTCTTC	CASLTGGPSNEQFF	TRBV7-9	-	TRBD1	TRBJ2-1
TGCAGTGCTAGAGATCAGGGGGTTGGGGGCTATAATTCACCCCTCCACTTT	CSARDQGVGGYNSPLHF	TRBV20-1	few	TRBD1	TRBJ1-6
TGTGCCAGCTCACCCCCCACTAGCGCGGATGAGCAGTTCTTC	CASSPPTSADEQFF	TRBV18	-	TRBD2	TRBJ2-1
TGTGCCAGCAGCCTCCCCAGCTACGGACACACTGAAGCTTTCTTT	CASSLPSYGHTEAFF	TRBV13	few	-	TRBJ1-1
TGTGCCAGCAGCTTGGTTCGGGGCTACGAGCAGTACTTC	CASSLVRGYEQYF	TRBV5-6	few	-	TRBJ2-7
TGTGCCAGCAGTTTGCCAGGGTTTAATTCACCCCTCCACTTT	CASSLPGFNSPLHF	TRBV12-3/TRBV12-4	-	-	TRBJ1-6
TGTGCTAGCAGCTCCATTAGCGGGGGAAAGGAGACCCAGTACTTC	CASSSISGGKETQYF	TRBV7-7	few	TRBD2	TRBJ2-5
TGTGCCAGCAGTTCTCAGGGGCGATTGAACACCGGGGAGCTGTTTTTT	CASSSQGRLNTGELFF	TRBV27	few	-	TRBJ2-2
TGTGCCAGCAGCCACCCAGCGGGAGTCATGAATGAGCAGTTCTTC	CASSHPAGVMNEQFF	TRBV3-1	many	TRBD2	TRBJ2-1
TGTGCCAGTAGTTTCCAGCGGGGGGGCAATGAGCAGTTCTTC	CASSFQRGGNEQFF	TRBV19	few	TRBD2	TRBJ2-1
TGCAGTGCCATTGGGGCCCAGACAGGGGCCCGATTCGGCGAGCAGTACTTC	CSAIGAQTGARFGEQYF	TRBV20-1	few	TRBD1	TRBJ2-7
TGTGCCAGCAGCTTGGGCCGGGACAGGTCCTACGAGCAGTACTTC	CASSLGRDRSYEQYF	TRBV5-5	few	TRBD1	TRBJ2-7
TGTGCCAGCAAAGCTACGACAGGGGGCCACGAGCAGTACTTC	CASKATTGGHEQYF	TRBV7-2	few	TRBD1	TRBJ2-7
TGCGCCAGCAGCCAAGACCGGGACTGGTCCTACGAGCAGTACTTC	CASSQDRDWSYEQYF	TRBV4-3	few	-	TRBJ2-7
TGCGCCAGCAGCCAAGGGACTAGCGTGGCAGATACGCAGTATTTT	CASSQGTSVADTQYF	TRBV4-1	-	TRBD2	TRBJ2-3
TGTGCCAGCAGCGAAAGACTAGCGGGAGGGGGTGAGCAGTTCTTC	CASSERLAGGGEQFF	TRBV9	-	TRBD2	TRBJ2-1
TGTGCCAGCAGCCGGGGGACTAGCGCGTACAATGAGCAGTTCTTC	CASSRGTSAYNEQFF	TRBV12-3/TRBV12-4	many	TRBD2	TRBJ2-1
TGTGCCAGCAGGCGGGCCAGGGCGATCTCCTACGAGCAGTACTTC	CASRRARAISYEQYF	TRBV5-6	few	-	TRBJ2-7
TGCGCCAGCAGTGAGACTAGCGGGGGGGCCTACTCCTACAATGAGCAGTTCTTC	CASSETSGGAYSYNEQFF	TRBV5-1	-	TRBD2	TRBJ2-1
TGTGCCAGCAGCTTAGAGAGGGTAGACTACAATGAGCAGTTCTTC	CASSLERVDYNEQFF	TRBV7-6	few	-	TRBJ2-1
TGTGCCAGCAGGACTAGCGGATACGCTGGGGAGGAGCTGTTTTTT	CASRTSGYAGEELFF	TRBV6-2/TRBV6-3	-	TRBD2	TRBJ2-2
TGCAGCGTTTTAGACCCAGGGCAAGAGACCCAGTACTTC	CSVLDPGQETQYF	TRBV29-1	many	-	TRBJ2-5
TGCAGCTGTTCCCTGAGCGGTAATGAGCAGTTCTTC	CSCSLSGNEQFF	TRBV29-1	few	-	TRBJ2-1
TGCGCCAGCAGCCAAGTAGTAACCCCACGGGAGACCCAGTACTTC	CASSQVVTPRETQYF	TRBV4-1	-	-	TRBJ2-5
TGCAGCGTTAAGGGACTAGCAGAGAACACCGGGGAGCTGTTTTTT	CSVKGLAENTGELFF	TRBV29-1	-	TRBD2	TRBJ2-2
TGTGCCAGCAGCCGATACAGGGGTTTTGGTGAAAAACTGTTTTTT	CASSRYRGFGEKLFF	TRBV3-1	-	TRBD1	TRBJ1-4
TGCAGCGTTGCAGGGTCTGGGGCCAACGTCCTGACTTTC	CSVAGSGANVLTF	TRBV29-1	many	-	TRBJ2-6
TGTGCCAGCAGTGAGGCGGGACAGAACAATCAGCCCCAGCATTTT	CASSEAGQNNQPQHF	TRBV6-1	-	TRBD1	TRBJ1-5
TGTGCCAGCAGTTTTACCCGGGAGGGCCCGTACGAGCAGTACTTC	CASSFTREGPYEQYF	TRBV12-3/TRBV12-4	-	TRBD2	TRBJ2-7
TGTGCCAGCAGCCAAGACCCCAATTCACCCCTCCACTTT	CASSQDPNSPLHF	TRBV4-2	few	-	TRBJ1-6
TGCAGTGCTAGTCCGGGGGCGATCACAGATACGCAGTATTTT	CSASPGAITDTQYF	TRBV20-1	-	-	TRBJ2-3
TGCAGTGCTGAAGACACCCTAGGGACTAGCGGGAGTAGCGGGGATACGCAGTATTTT	CSAEDTLGTSGSSGDTQYF	TRBV20-1	once	TRBD2	TRBJ2-3
TGTGCCACCAGTGATCCGGGTCAACCGAACACCGGGGAGCTGTTTTTT	CATSDPGQPNTGELFF	TRBV24-1	-	-	TRBJ2-2
TGCGCCAGCAGCTTGATCCAGGGGGCGGACACCGGGGAGCTGTTTTTT	CASSLIQGADTGELFF	TRBV5-1	few	TRBD1	TRBJ2-2
TGTGCCAGCAGTTTAATTTATAGCTCCTACAATGAGCAGTTCTTC	CASSLIYSSYNEQFF	TRBV27	few	-	TRBJ2-1
TGTGCCAGCAGCGGTAGCGGGGGGTCTCAAGAGACCCAGTACTTC	CASSGSGGSQETQYF	TRBV11-3	-	TRBD2	TRBJ2-5